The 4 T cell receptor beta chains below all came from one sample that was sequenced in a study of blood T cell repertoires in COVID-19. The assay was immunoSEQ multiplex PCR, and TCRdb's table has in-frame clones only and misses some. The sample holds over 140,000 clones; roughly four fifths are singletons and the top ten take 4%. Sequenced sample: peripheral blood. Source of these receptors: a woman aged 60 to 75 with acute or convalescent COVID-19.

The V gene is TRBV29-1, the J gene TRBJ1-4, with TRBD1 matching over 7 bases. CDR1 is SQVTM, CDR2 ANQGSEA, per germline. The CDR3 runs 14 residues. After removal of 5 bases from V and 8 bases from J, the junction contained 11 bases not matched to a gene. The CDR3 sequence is CSVSQTGRGEKLFF. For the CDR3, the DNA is TGCAGCGTTAGCCAGACAGGGCGCGGCGAAAAACTGTTTTTT.

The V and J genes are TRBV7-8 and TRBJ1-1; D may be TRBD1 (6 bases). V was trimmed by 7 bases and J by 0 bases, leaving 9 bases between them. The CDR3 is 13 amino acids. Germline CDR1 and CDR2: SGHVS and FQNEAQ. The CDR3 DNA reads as TGTGCCAGCAACAGGGAAATGAACACTGAAGCTTTCTTT. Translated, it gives CASNREMNTEAFF. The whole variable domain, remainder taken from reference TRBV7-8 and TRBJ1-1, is GAGVSQSPRYKVAKRGQDVALRCDPISGHVSLFWYQQALGQGPEFLTYFQNEAQLDKSGLPSDRFFAERPEGSVSTLKIQRTQQEDSAVYLCASNREMNTEAFFGQGTRLTVV.

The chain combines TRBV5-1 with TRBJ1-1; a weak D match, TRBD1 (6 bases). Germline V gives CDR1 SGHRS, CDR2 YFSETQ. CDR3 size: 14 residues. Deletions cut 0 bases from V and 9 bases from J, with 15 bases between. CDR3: CASSLDRARRQAFF. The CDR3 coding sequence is TGCGCCAGCAGCTTGGACAGGGCTCGGCGGCAAGCTTTCTTT.

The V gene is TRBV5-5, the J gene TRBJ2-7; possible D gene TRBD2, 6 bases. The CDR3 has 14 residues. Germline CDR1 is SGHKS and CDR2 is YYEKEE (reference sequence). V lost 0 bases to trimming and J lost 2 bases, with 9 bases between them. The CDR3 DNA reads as TGTGCCAGCAGCTTGGTGGCGGGAACCTACGAGCAGTACTTC. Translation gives CASSLVAGTYEQYF.